The 26 T cell receptor beta chains given below trace back to one sample, sequenced in a study of T cell changes during pregnancy in multiple sclerosis. The repertoire was sequenced with immunoSEQ multiplex PCR; TCRdb's copy has only in-frame clones and lacks some. The sample lists fewer than 150,000 clones, 96% seen once, with roughly 0.45% in the top ten. Sequences were derived from peripheral blood, sampled after pregnancy. The receptors were gathered from a female donor with multiple sclerosis, enrolled in a pregnancy study.

This clone was seen a single time. The rearrangement joins TRBV28 to TRBJ1-1; D is undetermined. The CDR3 loop spans 12 amino acids. The ends were cut back, 6 bases at V and 1 base at J, with 6 bases in the middle. Per germline, CDR1 MDHEN and CDR2 SYDVKM. CDR3 loop: CASSQENTEAFF. The CDR3 nucleotides read TGTGCCAGCAGCCAGGAGAACACTGAAGCTTTCTTT.

The rearrangement uses TRBV18 and TRBJ2-7, with 8 nucleotides matching TRBD1. V dropped 5 bases and J dropped 6; count of bases not matched to a gene: 9. Per the germline V gene, CDR1 is KGHSH and CDR2 is LQKENI. The CDR3 covers 14 residues. The CDR3 DNA follows: TGTGCCAGCTCAAGACAGGGGCCACCCTTCGAGCAGTACTTC. It encodes CASSRQGPPFEQYF.

The sample holds one count of this clone. V and J are TRBV5-1 and TRBJ1-1; no reliable D call. CDR3 length equals 14 residues. Germline CDR1 and CDR2: SGHRS and YFSETQ. The V end was cut by 0 bases, the J end by 1 base, with 7 bases between. CDR3 nucleotides: TGCGCCAGCAGCTTGGACACTACGAACACTGAAGCTTTCTTT. Translated, it gives CASSLDTTNTEAFF.

The chain employs TRBV27 and TRBJ2-1; 7 bases agree with TRBD1. Per germline, CDR1 MNHEY and CDR2 SMNVEV (reference sequence). The ends lost 0 bases at V and 6 bases at J; junction bases unmatched: 11. This CDR3 region has 17 residues. The CDR3 spells CASSLSPPGRGSNEQFF. The CDR3 coding sequence is TGTGCCAGCAGTTTATCACCCCCGGGCAGGGGGAGCAATGAGCAGTTCTTC.

The J gene is TRBJ2-7, the V gene TRBV28; 11 bases fit TRBD2. Trimming took 6 bases from V and 2 from J; bases not matched to a gene: 15. CDR3 length: 18 amino acids. Germline V lookup: CDR1 MDHEN, CDR2 SYDVKM. The CDR3 region has the DNA TGTGCCAGCAGGATACCCCACCCCATAGCGGGAGGGCCCTACGAGCAGTACTTC. Protein sequence: CASRIPHPIAGGPYEQYF.

Only one count was recorded for this clone. The chain employs TRBV5-1 and TRBJ2-1, with D possibly being TRBD2 (6 bases). CDR3 length: 12 residues. Trimming cost V 6 bases and J 15 bases, with 19 bases left between them. Germline V gives CDR1 SGHRS, CDR2 YFSETQ. The CDR3 reads CASTLVGTESFF. As DNA, the CDR3 is TGCGCCAGCACCCTCGTCGGGACTGAGTCGTTCTTC.

This rearrangement joins TRBV2 to TRBJ2-7; TRBD1 matches at 10 bases. Germline CDR1 SNHLY, CDR2 FYNNEI. Germline trimming cut 9 bases from V and 5 bases from J; bases unmatched to any gene: 7. The CDR3 covers 13 residues. The CDR3 region is CARRQGASDEQYF. In DNA, the CDR3 is TGTGCCAGGAGACAGGGGGCGAGCGACGAGCAGTACTTC.

The V gene is TRBV6-1, the J gene TRBJ2-7, with a possible D match to TRBD1 (6 bases). Germline V lookup: CDR1 MNHNS, CDR2 SASEGT. This CDR3 has 12 residues. V lost 4 bases and J lost 6, with 10 bases in between. The CDR3 protein is CASSVPGAEQYF. In nucleotides, the CDR3 is TGTGCCAGCAGTGTCCCAGGGGCCGAGCAGTACTTC.

This clone came up a few times. The chain carries TRBV2 and TRBJ2-7; D possibly corresponds to TRBD2 (6 bases). The CDR3 is made up of 13 amino acids. Germline V gene data show CDR1 as SNHLY and CDR2 as FYNNEI. V lost 6 bases and J 4 bases, leaving 13 bases between the germline ends. The CDR3 reads CASSLPGVYEQYF. In nucleotides, the CDR3 is TGTGCCAGCAGCCTGCCGGGGGTTTACGAGCAGTACTTC.

The chain links TRBV7-6 to TRBJ2-1, with 8 bases matching TRBD1. The CDR3 has 16 residues. The V gene end was trimmed by 3 bases and the J gene end by 3 bases; junction bases not matched to a gene: 7. Germline V gene lookup returns CDR1 SGHVS and CDR2 FNYEAQ. CDR3 coding DNA: TGTGCCAGCAGCTTCACAGGGGGGATGCGCTACAATGAGCAGTTCTTC. Its translation is CASSFTGGMRYNEQFF.

The chain has TRBV7-8 and TRBJ2-3; D is unresolved. The V end was cut by 3 bases, the J end by 4 bases, with 11 bases between. The CDR3 covers 14 residues. Per germline, CDR1 SGHVS and CDR2 FQNEAQ. The CDR3 loop reads CASSLPRAPDTQYF. The CDR3 DNA sequence: TGTGCCAGCAGCTTGCCTAGAGCCCCAGATACGCAGTATTTT. The whole variable domain, remainder taken from reference TRBV7-8 and TRBJ2-3, is GAGVSQSPRYKVAKRGQDVALRCDPISGHVSLFWYQQALGQGPEFLTYFQNEAQLDKSGLPSDRFFAERPEGSVSTLKIQRTQQEDSAVYLCASSLPRAPDTQYFGPGTRLTVL.

The sample holds one count of this clone. The chain recombines TRBV29-1 with TRBJ2-1, with 11 nucleotides matching TRBD2. Germline CDR1 and CDR2: SQVTM and ANQGSEA. This CDR3 region has 14 residues. V lost 4 bases and J lost 6; bases outside the gene matches: 5. In DNA form, the CDR3 reads TGCAGCGTTGGTAGCGGGAGGGAGGCCAATGAGCAGTTCTTC. Its translation is CSVGSGREANEQFF.

The V and J genes are TRBV5-4 and TRBJ2-5; 7 nucleotides match TRBD2. The V and J ends lost 4 bases and 2 bases, in that order; junction bases with no gene match: 5. Germline V gene lookup returns CDR1 SGHNT and CDR2 YYREEE (reference sequence). The CDR3 consists of 14 residues. The CDR3 reads CASSPGGVQETQYF. The CDR3 nucleotides read TGTGCCAGCAGCCCGGGGGGAGTTCAAGAGACCCAGTACTTC.

The rearrangement links TRBV6-5 to TRBJ2-1; D possibly corresponds to TRBD2 (6 bases). Trimming removed 5 bases from V and 8 bases from J, with 13 bases in between. CDR1 MNHEY and CDR2 SVGAGI come from the germline V gene. This CDR3 has 13 residues. CDR3 in amino acids: CASSTRLGDEQFF. The CDR3 DNA sequence: TGTGCCAGCAGTACCCGACTAGGCGATGAGCAGTTCTTC.

This chain connects TRBV7-9 to TRBJ1-4; the D is unclear. The CDR3 consists of 15 residues. Germline V gene data show CDR1 as SEHNR and CDR2 as FQNEAQ (reference sequence). Trimming removed 5 bases at V and 8 bases at J, with 18 bases between. The CDR3 nucleotides read TGTGCCAGCAGCACACATCGTGAGGTCGGAGAAAAACTGTTTTTT. This sequence encodes CASSTHREVGEKLFF.

The chain is built from TRBV5-6 and TRBJ2-7; the D gene is possibly TRBD1 (6 bases). From germline, CDR1 is SGHDT and CDR2 YYEEEE. The CDR3 consists of 13 residues. V was pared by 3 bases and J by 9 bases, with 16 bases between. CDR3 sequence (DNA): TGTGCCAGCAGCTACGGACAGCCCAATGGGCAGTACTTC. The encoded protein is CASSYGQPNGQYF.

The chain carries TRBV28 and TRBJ2-1; 11 nucleotides align to TRBD2. CDR1 is MDHEN, CDR2 SYDVKM, per germline. The CDR3 totals 15 residues. J was trimmed by 9 bases and V by 1 base; bases with no gene match: 5. This CDR3 reads CASSLSSGGPFEQFF. DNA of the CDR3: TGTGCCAGCAGTTTATCTAGCGGGGGGCCTTTTGAGCAGTTCTTC.

The rearrangement joins TRBV27 to TRBJ2-3, with TRBD2 matching over 10 bases. V shed 7 bases, J shed 2 bases, and the junction held 21 bases outside the gene matches. Germline V gene lookup returns CDR1 MNHEY and CDR2 SMNVEV (reference sequence). The CDR3 covers 20 residues. Here the CDR3 DNA reads TGTGCCAGCAAATTATCCACCGCGTGGTTAGCGGGGGGTTCCACAGATACGCAGTATTTT. This sequence encodes CASKLSTAWLAGGSTDTQYF.

This clone was seen a handful of times. The chain employs TRBV27 and TRBJ1-5, with D hard to call. The CDR3 is 16 residues long. Germline CDR1 MNHEY, CDR2 SMNVEV (reference sequence). Trimming removed 0 bases at V and 2 bases at J, with 11 bases between. The CDR3 is CASSLSTRPGNQPQHF. The CDR3 nucleotides are TGTGCCAGCAGTTTATCGACGAGGCCGGGCAATCAGCCCCAGCATTTT.

The rearrangement joins TRBV28 to TRBJ2-7; D not resolved. The V gene's germline CDR1 is MDHEN and CDR2 SYDVKM. Between the trimmed V and J ends, which lost 6 bases and 6 bases, there was a span of 9 bases. CDR3 length: 11 residues. CDR3 amino acids: CASRDPGEQYF. DNA of the CDR3: TGTGCCAGCAGAGACCCGGGCGAGCAGTACTTC.

CDR3 coding DNA: TGTGCCAGCAGTCCCCCCCCTAACTACGAGCAGTACTTC. It specifies CASSPPPNYEQYF. V is TRBV28 and J is TRBJ2-7, with D unresolved. This CDR3 contains 13 residues. Germline V lookup: CDR1 MDHEN, CDR2 SYDVKM. Between the trimmed V and J ends, which lost 5 bases and 3 bases, there was a span of 11 bases.

This chain connects TRBV7-6 to TRBJ1-5; D not resolved. Trimming pared 0 bases from V and 7 bases from J, leaving 7 bases between. The CDR3 extends over 13 amino acids. The V gene's germline CDR1 is SGHVS and CDR2 FNYEAQ. In DNA form, the CDR3 reads TGTGCCAGCAGCTTAGCGCTGAGCCAGCCCCAGCATTTT. Protein product: CASSLALSQPQHF.

This clone has just one count. This chain links TRBV28 with TRBJ2-7, with TRBD2 matching 7 bases. This CDR3 spans 14 amino acids. Germline CDR1 and CDR2: MDHEN and SYDVKM. V lost 4 bases to trimming and J lost 1 base; unmatched junction nucleotides: 4. CDR3 bases: TGTGCCAGCAGTTGGGGAGGGACTTCCTACGAGCAGTACTTC. It yields the protein CASSWGGTSYEQYF.

The genes are TRBV27 and TRBJ2-5, with TRBD1 identical over 11 bases. The junction had 7 bases not matched to a gene; V was cut back by 5 bases and J by 5 bases. Germline V gives CDR1 MNHEY, CDR2 SMNVEV (reference sequence). The CDR3 contains 15 residues. The DNA for the CDR3 is TGTGCCAGCAGTCCAGGGACAGGGGGACCGGAGACCCAGTACTTC. Amino acids: CASSPGTGGPETQYF.

The chain joins TRBV10-3 to TRBJ2-2; D may be TRBD2 (6 bases). Germline V gene data show CDR1 as ENHRY and CDR2 as SYGVKD. CDR3 size: 11 residues. The V end lost 11 bases, the J end lost 8 bases, and 12 bases lay between the germline ends. The CDR3 DNA reads as TGTGCCGCCGGGAGCCCGGGGGAGCTGTTTTTT. Translated: CAAGSPGELFF.

The chain is built from TRBV7-8 and TRBJ2-7; D is uncertain. This CDR3 is built from 14 residues. Germline V lookup: CDR1 SGHVS, CDR2 FQNEAQ. The V end was cut by 5 bases, the J end by 0 bases, with 11 bases between. The CDR3 loop reads CASSNTRHSYEQYF. CDR3 nucleotide sequence: TGTGCCAGCAGCAACACCCGCCACTCCTACGAGCAGTACTTC.